These 18 T cell receptor beta chains share one sample of origin, sequenced in a study of early T cells in non-severe SARS-CoV-2 infection. MiXCR, applied by TCRdb to the 5' RACE reads, yields one record per CDR3 protein. Of 75,000 or so distinct CDR3 sequences in the sample, approximately 10% were seen once. Specimen: whole blood, collected at baseline. These TCRs come from an adult who was a healthcare worker with PCR-confirmed SARS-CoV-2 infection or an uninfected control (not recorded which).

The chain couples TRBV7-2 to TRBJ2-7, with 8 nucleotides matching TRBD2. V was pared by 3 bases and J by 6 bases, with 10 bases of the junction left unmatched. This CDR3 contains 15 residues. Per germline, CDR1 SGHTA and CDR2 FQGNSA. The CDR3 DNA follows: TGTGCCAGCAGCTTCGGGGGGGTTCTCGTAGGCGAGCAGTACTTC. Encoded protein: CASSFGGVLVGEQYF. Looking up the rest from reference TRBV7-2 and TRBJ2-7 gives the full variable domain: GAGVSQSPSNKVTEKGKDVELRCDPISGHTALYWYRQSLGQGLEFLIYFQGNSAPDKSGLPSDRFSAERTGGSVSTLTIQRTQQEDSAVYLCASSFGGVLVGEQYFGPGTRLTVT.

J is TRBJ2-7 and V is TRBV7-3; 8 bases line up with TRBD1. The CDR3 extends over 15 amino acids. V shed 2 bases and J 4 bases; nucleotides not matched to a gene: 7. The germline V gene has CDR1 SGHTA and CDR2 FQGTGA. The CDR3 region has the DNA TGTGCCAGCAGCTTATCCGGACAGGGAGGATACGAGCAGTACTTC. Protein sequence: CASSLSGQGGYEQYF.

The CDR3 DNA is TGCAGTGTAGCCAACGGAGATACGCAGTATTTT. It translates to CSVANGDTQYF. V is TRBV20-1 and J is TRBJ2-3, with D hard to call. The CDR3 sequence is 11 residues long. Germline V gives CDR1 DFQATT, CDR2 SNEGSKA (reference sequence). Trimming stripped 7 bases from V and 5 bases from J, with 10 bases between.

This clonotype occurred a few times. The V and J genes are TRBV20-1 and TRBJ1-1; D is uncertain. Germline V gene lookup returns CDR1 DFQATT and CDR2 SNEGSKA (reference sequence). The CDR3 spans 12 residues. Deletions cut 3 bases from V and 9 bases from J, with 14 bases between. As DNA, the CDR3 is TGCAGTGCTAGTTTTGGGATGGAACAAGCTTTCTTT. It is translated as CSASFGMEQAFF.

This clonotype was observed a few times. One end of the junction varies from germline; a read error may be responsible. V gene TRBV2 combines with J gene TRBJ2-3, with TRBD2 matching over 8 bases. Looked up from germline, CDR1 is SNHLY and CDR2 is FYNNEI. This CDR3 is built from 12 residues. This chain's CDR3 is CASSEARGRSSF. The CDR3 DNA reads TGTGCCAGCAGTGAAGCTCGCGGGAGGTCCTCTTTT. The full variable domain, rest sourced from reference TRBV2 and TRBJ2-3, is EPEVTQTPSHQVTQMGQEVILRCVPISNHLYFYWYRQILGQKVEFLVSFYNNEISEKSEIFDDQFSVERPDGSNFTLKIRSTKLEDSAMYFCASSEARGRSSFGPGTRLTVL.

This clonotype came up a few times. The chain couples TRBV7-6 to TRBJ2-7; D ambiguous. The CDR3 sequence is 15 residues long. The germline gives CDR1 SGHVS, CDR2 FNYEAQ. The germline V and J ends were trimmed by 1 base and 2 bases, with 12 bases remaining between them. The CDR3 reads CASSLESGRTYEQYF. CDR3 nucleotides: TGTGCCAGCAGCTTAGAGTCAGGCCGTACCTACGAGCAGTACTTC.

The gene calls are TRBV7-6 and TRBJ2-6; no clear D gene. Germline V lookup: CDR1 SGHVS, CDR2 FNYEAQ. V dropped 1 base and J dropped 4 bases, with 11 bases sitting between them. The CDR3 covers 16 residues. The CDR3 spells CASSLVPSGGANVLTF. The CDR3 bases are TGTGCCAGCAGCTTAGTACCGTCAGGAGGGGCCAACGTCCTGACTTTC.

V usage is TRBV29-1 and J usage is TRBJ1-2; perhaps TRBD1 as D (5 bases). V lost 5 bases, J lost 4 bases, and 17 bases lay in between. The CDR3 is 14 residues long. Germline CDR1 is SQVTM and CDR2 is ANQGSEA. The CDR3 nucleotides read TGCAGCGTTCGGGGAGGGGAGCAAAGCTATGGCTACACCTTC. Translating it yields CSVRGGEQSYGYTF.

This clonotype was observed a handful of times. CDR3 loop: CASSQASGANVLTF. DNA of the CDR3: TGTGCCAGCAGCCAGGCCTCTGGGGCCAACGTCCTGACTTTC. The gene calls are TRBV4-2 and TRBJ2-6; D unresolved. Trimming left V 3 bases short and J 0 bases short, with 3 bases between. The CDR3 length is 14 residues. Germline lookup yields CDR1 LGHNA and CDR2 YNFKEQ.

In this sample, this clonotype turned up a few times. The chain couples TRBV30 to TRBJ2-7; D is ambiguous. Germline V CDR1 and CDR2: GTSNPN, SVGIG (reference sequence). This CDR3 is 11 amino acids long. Trimming removed 2 bases from V and 5 bases from J, with 7 bases in between. The chain's CDR3 is CAWSKAHEQYF. The CDR3 bases are TGTGCCTGGAGTAAGGCCCACGAGCAGTACTTC. The variable domain in full, with the rest retrieved from reference TRBV30 and TRBJ2-7, is SQTIHQWPATLVQPVGSPLSLECTVEGTSNPNLYWYRQAAGRGLQLLFYSVGIGQISSEVPQNLSASRPQDRQFILSSKKLLLSDSGFYLCAWSKAHEQYFGPGTRLTVT.

The chain joins TRBV5-1 to TRBJ2-2, with unresolved D. The CDR3 contains 16 residues. Germline V gene sequence: CDR1 SGHRS, CDR2 YFSETQ. V dropped 0 bases and J dropped 0 bases, with 9 bases sitting between them. Here the CDR3 reads CASSLGVTANTGELFF. The CDR3 bases are TGCGCCAGCAGCTTGGGAGTGACGGCGAACACCGGGGAGCTGTTTTTT.

The chain couples TRBV5-1 to TRBJ1-2, with TRBD1 matching 9 bases. V trimming: 0 bases; J trimming: 5 bases; junction bases outside the gene matches: 2. CDR1 SGHRS and CDR2 YFSETQ come from the germline V gene. The CDR3 is 14 residues long. In DNA form, the CDR3 reads TGCGCCAGCAGCTTGGGGGACAGGGTTTATGGCTACACCTTC. Protein product: CASSLGDRVYGYTF.

This clonotype was picked up a small number of times. The chain carries TRBV12-3 or TRBV12-4 and TRBJ2-3; weak D call: TRBD2 (7 bases). V was shortened by 2 bases and J by 4 bases, with 16 bases between the two germline ends. The CDR3 length is 16 residues. The chain's CDR3 is CASSLFGGGLPDTQYF. CDR3 DNA sequence: TGTGCCAGCAGTTTATTTGGGGGGGGCCTTCCAGATACGCAGTATTTT.

The V call is TRBV6-6, the J call TRBJ2-7; D might be TRBD2 (6 bases). The germline V and J ends were trimmed by 7 bases and 1 base, with 11 bases remaining between them. The CDR3 runs to 13 residues. The germline CDR1 and CDR2 sequences are MNHNY and SVGAGI (reference sequence). CDR3 DNA sequence: TGTGCCAGCACAACCGGGACTTCCTACGAGCAGTACTTC. It yields the protein CASTTGTSYEQYF.

The sample holds many counts of this clonotype. The chain is built from TRBV29-1 and TRBJ1-5, with no clear D. Trimming took 4 bases from V and 5 from J, leaving 9 bases between them. In germline, CDR1 is SQVTM, CDR2 ANQGSEA. The CDR3 length is 12 residues. The CDR3 DNA reads as TGCAGCGTTGGGATGGAGGATCAGCCCCAGCATTTT. It translates to CSVGMEDQPQHF.

This clonotype occurred a few times. The chain uses TRBV6-6 and TRBJ2-7, with D hard to call. Germline CDR1 and CDR2: MNHNY and SVGAGI (reference sequence). V gave up 0 bases and J gave up 1 base, with 7 bases separating them. The length of the CDR3 is 14 residues. The CDR3 is CASSYSDGSYEQYF. The CDR3 nucleotides are TGTGCCAGCAGTTACTCTGACGGGTCCTACGAGCAGTACTTC.

The J gene is TRBJ2-3, the V gene TRBV7-8; 11 positions match TRBD1. This CDR3 has 15 amino acids. V lost 1 base and J lost 5; bases outside the gene matches: 2. From germline, CDR1 is SGHVS and CDR2 FQNEAQ. CDR3 sequence reads: CASSLEGQGGDTQYF. The CDR3 nucleotides read TGTGCCAGCAGCTTAGAGGGACAGGGGGGAGATACGCAGTATTTT.

This clonotype has a count of ten or more. CDR3 coding DNA: TGCAGTGCCCCCGACCCGAAGGGACAGGGGACTGAAGCTTTCTTT. Its translation is CSAPDPKGQGTEAFF. The chain is built from TRBV20-1 and TRBJ1-1; 10 nucleotides align to TRBD1. The CDR3 has 15 residues. CDR1 and CDR2 (germline): DFQATT, SNEGSKA (reference sequence). The V segment lost 6 bases and the J segment 5 bases; nucleotides outside the gene matches: 12.